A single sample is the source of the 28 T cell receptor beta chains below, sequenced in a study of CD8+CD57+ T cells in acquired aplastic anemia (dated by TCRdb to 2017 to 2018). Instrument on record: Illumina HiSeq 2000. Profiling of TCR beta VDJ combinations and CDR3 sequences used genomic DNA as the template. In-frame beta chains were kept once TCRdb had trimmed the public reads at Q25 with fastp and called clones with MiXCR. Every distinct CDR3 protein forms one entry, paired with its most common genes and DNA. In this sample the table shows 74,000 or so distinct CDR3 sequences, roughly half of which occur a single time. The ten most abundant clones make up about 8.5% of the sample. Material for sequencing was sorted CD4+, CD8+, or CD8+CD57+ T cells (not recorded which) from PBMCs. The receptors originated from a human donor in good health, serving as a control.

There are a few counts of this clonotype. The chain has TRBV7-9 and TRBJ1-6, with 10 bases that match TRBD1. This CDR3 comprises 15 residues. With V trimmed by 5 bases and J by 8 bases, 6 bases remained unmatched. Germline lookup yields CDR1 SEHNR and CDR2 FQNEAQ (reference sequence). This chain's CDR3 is CASSLRQGADSPLHF. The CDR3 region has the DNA TGTGCCAGCAGCCTAAGACAGGGGGCGGATTCACCCCTCCACTTT.

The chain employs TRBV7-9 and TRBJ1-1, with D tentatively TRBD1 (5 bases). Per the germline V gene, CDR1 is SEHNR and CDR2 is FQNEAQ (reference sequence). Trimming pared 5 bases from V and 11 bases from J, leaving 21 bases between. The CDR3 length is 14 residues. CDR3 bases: TGTGCCAGCAGCATCCAGGGAGCGACGGGAAAGGCTTTCTTT. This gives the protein CASSIQGATGKAFF.

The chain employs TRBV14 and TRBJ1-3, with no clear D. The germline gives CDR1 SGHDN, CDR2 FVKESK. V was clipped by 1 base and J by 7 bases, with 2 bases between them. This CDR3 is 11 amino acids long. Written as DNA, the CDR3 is TGTGCCAGCAGCCAAGTGAACACCATATATTTT. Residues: CASSQVNTIYF.

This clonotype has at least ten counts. The CDR3 DNA follows: TGTGCCAGCAGTTACTCGAGGGTTACAGGGTCCTACAATGAGCAGTTCTTC. This gives the protein CASSYSRVTGSYNEQFF. The V call is TRBV6-5, the J call TRBJ2-1, with D possibly TRBD1 on 6 matching bases. V was cut by 0 bases and J by 1 base, with 13 bases left in between. The germline CDR1 and CDR2 sequences are MNHEY and SVGAGI. The CDR3 length is 17 residues.

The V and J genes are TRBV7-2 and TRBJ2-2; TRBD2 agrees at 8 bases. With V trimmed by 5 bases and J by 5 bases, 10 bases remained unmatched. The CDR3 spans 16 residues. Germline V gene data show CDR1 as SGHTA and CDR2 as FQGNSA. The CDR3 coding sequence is TGTGCCAGCAGCACTCACTCGGGGGGGCGTACCGGGGAGCTGTTTTTT. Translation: CASSTHSGGRTGELFF.

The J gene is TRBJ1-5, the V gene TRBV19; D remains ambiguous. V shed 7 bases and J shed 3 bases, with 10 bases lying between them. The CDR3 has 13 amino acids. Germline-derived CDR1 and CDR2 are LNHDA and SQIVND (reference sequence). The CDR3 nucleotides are TGTGCCAGTATTGGCAGCTACAATCAGCCCCAGCATTTT. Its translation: CASIGSYNQPQHF.

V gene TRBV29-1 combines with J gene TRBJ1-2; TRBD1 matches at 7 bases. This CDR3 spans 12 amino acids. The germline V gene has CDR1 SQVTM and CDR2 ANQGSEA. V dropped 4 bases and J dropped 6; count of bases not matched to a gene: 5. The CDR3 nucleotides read TGCAGCGTTGTGAGGGGGCGTCATGGCTACACCTTC. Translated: CSVVRGRHGYTF. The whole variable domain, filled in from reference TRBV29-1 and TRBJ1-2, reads SAVISQKPSRDICQRGTSLTIQCQVDSQVTMMFWYRQQPGQSLTLIATANQGSEATYESGFVIDKFPISRPNLTFSTLTVSNMSPEDSSIYLCSVVRGRHGYTFGSGTRLTVV.

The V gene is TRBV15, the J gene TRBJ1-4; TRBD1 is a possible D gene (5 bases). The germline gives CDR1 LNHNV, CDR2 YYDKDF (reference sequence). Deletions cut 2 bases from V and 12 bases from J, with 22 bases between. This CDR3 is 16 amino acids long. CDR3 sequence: CATSRPRGVLKEQLFF. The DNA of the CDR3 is TGTGCCACCAGCAGACCCCGGGGGGTCCTTAAGGAACAACTGTTTTTT.

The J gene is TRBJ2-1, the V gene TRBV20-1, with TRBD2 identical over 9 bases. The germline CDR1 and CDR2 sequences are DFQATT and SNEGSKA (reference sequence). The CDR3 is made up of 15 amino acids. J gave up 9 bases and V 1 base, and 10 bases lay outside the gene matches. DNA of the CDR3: TGCAGTGCTAGAGTCCCAGCGGGAGGAAGAGGTGAGCAGTTCTTC. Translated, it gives CSARVPAGGRGEQFF.

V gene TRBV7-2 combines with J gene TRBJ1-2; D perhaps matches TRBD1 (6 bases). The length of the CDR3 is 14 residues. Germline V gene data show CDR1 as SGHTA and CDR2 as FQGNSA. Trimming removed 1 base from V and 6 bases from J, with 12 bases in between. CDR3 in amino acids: CASSLGNRVDGYTF. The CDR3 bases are TGTGCCAGCAGCTTAGGGAACAGGGTGGATGGCTACACCTTC.

For the CDR3, the DNA is TGCGCCAGCAGGAATAGCGGGGGGCTGCCCGCAGATACGCAGTATTTT. As protein: CASRNSGGLPADTQYF. The V call is TRBV4-1, the J call TRBJ2-3; 10 nucleotides line up with TRBD2. Germline CDR1 reads MGHRA; CDR2 reads YSYEKL. The CDR3 is 16 amino acids. V lost 6 bases to trimming and J lost 4 bases; unmatched junction nucleotides: 10.

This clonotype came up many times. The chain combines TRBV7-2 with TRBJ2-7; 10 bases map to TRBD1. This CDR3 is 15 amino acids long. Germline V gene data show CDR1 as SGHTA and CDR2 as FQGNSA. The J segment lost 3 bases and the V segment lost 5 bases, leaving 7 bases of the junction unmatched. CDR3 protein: CASSVGTGVFYEQYF. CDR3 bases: TGTGCCAGCAGCGTAGGGACAGGGGTTTTCTACGAGCAGTACTTC.

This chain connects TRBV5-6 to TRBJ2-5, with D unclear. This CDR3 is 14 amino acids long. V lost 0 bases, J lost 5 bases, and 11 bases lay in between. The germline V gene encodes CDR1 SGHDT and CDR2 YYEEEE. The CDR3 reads CASSLGGFRETQYF. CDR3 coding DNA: TGTGCCAGCAGCTTGGGTGGATTTAGGGAGACCCAGTACTTC.

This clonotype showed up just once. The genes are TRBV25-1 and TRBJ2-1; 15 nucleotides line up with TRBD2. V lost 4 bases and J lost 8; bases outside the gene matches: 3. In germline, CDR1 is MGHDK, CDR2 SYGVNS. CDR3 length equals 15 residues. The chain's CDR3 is CASSGTSGGADEQFF. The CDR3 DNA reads TGTGCCAGCAGTGGGACTAGCGGGGGGGCGGATGAGCAGTTCTTC.

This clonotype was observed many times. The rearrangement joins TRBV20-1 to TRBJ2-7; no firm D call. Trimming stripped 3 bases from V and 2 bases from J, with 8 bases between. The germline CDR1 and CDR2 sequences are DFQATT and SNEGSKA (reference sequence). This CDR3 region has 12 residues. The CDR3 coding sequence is TGCAGTGCTAGGGACCGGACCTACGAGCAGTACTTC. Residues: CSARDRTYEQYF.

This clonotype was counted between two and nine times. The CDR3 protein is CASSVGGQSTDTQYF. The CDR3 nucleotides are TGTGCCAGCAGCGTAGGGGGACAGAGCACAGATACGCAGTATTTT. The chain uses TRBV2 and TRBJ2-3; 7 bases fit TRBD1. CDR1 and CDR2 from the germline V gene are SNHLY and FYNNEI. The J segment lost 0 bases and the V segment lost 6 bases, leaving 6 bases of the junction unmatched. The CDR3 has 15 residues.

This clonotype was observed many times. The CDR3 DNA reads TGTGCCAGTAGCCCATTACTAGCGGGGGCCCTATACAATGAGCAGTTCTTC. This codes for CASSPLLAGALYNEQFF. The rearrangement joins TRBV19 to TRBJ2-1; 11 positions agree with TRBD2. CDR3 length equals 17 residues. J gave up 4 bases and V 6 bases, and 11 bases lay outside the gene matches. The germline V gene encodes CDR1 LNHDA and CDR2 SQIVND (reference sequence).

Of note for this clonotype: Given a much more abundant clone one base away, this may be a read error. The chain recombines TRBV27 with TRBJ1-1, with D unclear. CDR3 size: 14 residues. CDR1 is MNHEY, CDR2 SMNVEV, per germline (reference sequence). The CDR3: CASSLREQNAEAFF. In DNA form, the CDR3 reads TGTGCCAGCAGTTTGCGGGAACAGAACGCTGAAGCTTTCTTT.

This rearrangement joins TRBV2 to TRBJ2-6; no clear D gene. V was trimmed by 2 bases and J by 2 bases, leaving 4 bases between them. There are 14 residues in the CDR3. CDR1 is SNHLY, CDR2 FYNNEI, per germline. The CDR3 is CASSERAGANVLTF. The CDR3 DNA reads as TGTGCCAGCAGTGAAAGGGCTGGGGCCAACGTCCTGACTTTC.

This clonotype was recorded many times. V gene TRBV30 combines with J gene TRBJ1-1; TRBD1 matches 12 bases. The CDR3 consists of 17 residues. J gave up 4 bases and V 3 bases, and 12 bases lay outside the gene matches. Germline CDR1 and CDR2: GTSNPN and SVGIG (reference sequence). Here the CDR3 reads CAWSSRDRGLVGTEAFF. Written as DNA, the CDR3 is TGTGCCTGGAGCAGCCGGGACAGGGGGCTGGTTGGCACTGAAGCTTTCTTT. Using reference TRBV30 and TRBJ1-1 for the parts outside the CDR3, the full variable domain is SQTIHQWPATLVQPVGSPLSLECTVEGTSNPNLYWYRQAAGRGLQLLFYSVGIGQISSEVPQNLSASRPQDRQFILSSKKLLLSDSGFYLCAWSSRDRGLVGTEAFFGQGTRLTVV.

The CDR3 sequence: CASSASTGTGPTYEQYF. Written as DNA, the CDR3 is TGTGCCAGCAGCGCCTCCACCGGGACAGGACCTACCTACGAGCAGTACTTC. The V gene is TRBV9, the J gene TRBJ2-7; TRBD1 matches at 8 bases. The CDR3 has 17 amino acids. Germline CDR1 is SGDLS and CDR2 is YYNGEE. V lost 3 bases to trimming and J lost 2 bases; unmatched junction nucleotides: 13.

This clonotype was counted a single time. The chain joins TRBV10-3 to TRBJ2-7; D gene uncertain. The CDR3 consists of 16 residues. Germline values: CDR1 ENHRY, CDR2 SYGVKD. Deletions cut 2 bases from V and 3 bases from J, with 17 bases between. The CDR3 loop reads CAISENSWDSFYEQYF. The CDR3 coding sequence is TGTGCCATCAGTGAGAACAGCTGGGATAGTTTCTACGAGCAGTACTTC.

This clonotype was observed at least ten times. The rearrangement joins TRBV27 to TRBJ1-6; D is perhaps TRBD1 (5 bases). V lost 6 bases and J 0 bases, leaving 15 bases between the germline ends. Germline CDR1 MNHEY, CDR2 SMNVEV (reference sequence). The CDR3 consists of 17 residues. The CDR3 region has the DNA TGTGCCAGCAGCCTGCAGGGTACCCACTCCTATAATTCACCCCTCCACTTT. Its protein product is CASSLQGTHSYNSPLHF.

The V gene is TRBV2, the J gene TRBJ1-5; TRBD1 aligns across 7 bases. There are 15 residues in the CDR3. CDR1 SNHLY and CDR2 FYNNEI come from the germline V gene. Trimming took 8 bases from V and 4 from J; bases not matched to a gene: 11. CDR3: CASLPPGQTNQPQHF. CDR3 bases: TGTGCCAGCCTTCCTCCGGGACAGACTAATCAGCCCCAGCATTTT.

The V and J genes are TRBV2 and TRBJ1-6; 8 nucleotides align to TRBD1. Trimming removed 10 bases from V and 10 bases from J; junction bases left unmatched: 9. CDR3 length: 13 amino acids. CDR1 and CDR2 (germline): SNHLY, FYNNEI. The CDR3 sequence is CATVDREGSPLHF. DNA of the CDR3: TGTGCCACCGTGGACAGGGAAGGGTCACCCCTCCACTTT.

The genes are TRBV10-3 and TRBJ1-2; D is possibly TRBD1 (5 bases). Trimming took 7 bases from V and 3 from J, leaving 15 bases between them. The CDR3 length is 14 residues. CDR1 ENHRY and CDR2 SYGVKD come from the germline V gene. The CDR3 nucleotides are TGTGCCATCACAAAGACCGGGACCGACTATGGCTACACCTTC. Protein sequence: CAITKTGTDYGYTF.

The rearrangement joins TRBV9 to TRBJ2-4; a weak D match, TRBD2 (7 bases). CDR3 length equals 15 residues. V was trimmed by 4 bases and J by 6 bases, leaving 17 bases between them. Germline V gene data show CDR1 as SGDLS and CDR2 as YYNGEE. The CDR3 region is CASSIEGGGGNIQYF. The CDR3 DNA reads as TGTGCCAGCAGCATAGAAGGCGGGGGCGGAAACATTCAGTACTTC.

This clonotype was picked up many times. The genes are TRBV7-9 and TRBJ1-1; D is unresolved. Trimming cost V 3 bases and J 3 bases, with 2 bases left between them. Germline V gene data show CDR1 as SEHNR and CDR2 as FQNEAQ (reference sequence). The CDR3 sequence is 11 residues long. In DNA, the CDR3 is TGTGCCAGCAGCTTCGACACTGAAGCTTTCTTT. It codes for CASSFDTEAFF.